What follows are 10 T cell receptor beta chains derived from one specimen sequenced in a study of molecular identifiers for immune sequencing clone quantification. TCRdb used MiXCR to reprocess the PCR reads, holding one entry per CDR3 protein. The table lists over 300,000 distinct CDR3 sequences, about 23% of them singletons. What was sequenced was naive CD8+ T cells from blood, with Jurkat cell RNA spiked in. Subset: FACS-sorted CD8+CD4-CCR7+CD45RA+ naive T cells. The source is a human donor in good health. Some libraries in this study had Jurkat cell RNA spiked in.

This sequence joins TRBV12-3 or TRBV12-4 and TRBJ1-2, with 10 positions matching TRBD1. With V trimmed by 1 base and J by 0 bases, 5 bases remained unmatched. The CDR3 length is 17 residues. This CDR3 is CASSLEGQGPANYGYTF. CDR3 bases: TGTGCCAGCAGTTTAGAGGGACAGGGGCCGGCTAACTATGGCTACACCTTC.

This clonotype was picked up many times. This chain joins TRBV5-8 and TRBJ1-5, with D uncertain. V lost 2 bases to trimming and J lost 2 bases, with 8 bases between them. Germline V gene lookup returns CDR1 SGHTS and CDR2 YDEGEE. The CDR3 spans 14 residues. The CDR3, as DNA: TGTGCCAGCAGCTTCGGAACGGGCAATCAGCCCCAGCATTTT. As protein: CASSFGTGNQPQHF.

This clonotype was counted only a few times. The chain uses TRBV19 and TRBJ1-5; possible D gene TRBD1, 5 bases. This CDR3 comprises 13 residues. Trimming stripped 6 bases from V and 9 bases from J, with 15 bases between. CDR1 LNHDA and CDR2 SQIVND come from the germline V gene (reference sequence). The CDR3 here is CASSLGGGRPQHF. The CDR3 DNA sequence: TGTGCCAGTAGCCTCGGGGGTGGCCGGCCCCAGCATTTT.

The sample holds many counts of this clonotype. The chain employs TRBV21-1 and TRBJ1-5. TRBV21-1 is termed a pseudogene. The CDR3 totals 13 residues. The CDR3 nucleotides are TGTGCCAGCAAGGGAGATAGCAATCAGCCCCAGCATTTT. Translation: CASKGDSNQPQHF.

The CDR3 sequence: CASSPFNSGPPNTEAFF. The CDR3 coding sequence is TGTGCCAGCAGTCCATTCAACTCGGGACCTCCGAACACTGAAGCTTTCTTT. This chain joins TRBV6-2 or TRBV6-3 and TRBJ1-1; maybe TRBD1 (5 bases). Trimming stripped 5 bases from V and 1 base from J, with 20 bases between. CDR1 is MNHEY and CDR2 is SVGEGT in the germline V gene. This CDR3 is built from 17 residues.

This clonotype has a count of ten or more. The J gene is TRBJ2-3, the V gene TRBV9; tentatively, D is TRBD2 (6 bases). Germline CDR1 is SGDLS and CDR2 is YYNGEE. CDR3 length: 18 amino acids. Trimming stripped 0 bases from V and 0 bases from J, with 17 bases between. CDR3 in DNA: TGTGCCAGCAGCGTAGCGGGGGACGTTCGCGGGAGCACAGATACGCAGTATTTT. Amino acids: CASSVAGDVRGSTDTQYF.

This clonotype has at least ten counts. This sequence joins TRBV19 and TRBJ2-2, with D perhaps TRBD1 or TRBD2 (6 bases each). There are 15 residues in the CDR3. Germline V gene data show CDR1 as LNHDA and CDR2 as SQIVND (reference sequence). V dropped 3 bases and J dropped 7 bases, with 15 bases sitting between them. The CDR3 nucleotides read TGTGCCAGTAGTATTACAGGCAGGGGAGGCGGGGAGCTGTTTTTT. This gives the protein CASSITGRGGGELFF.

This clonotype appeared a single time. This sequence may be a read error, since a much larger clone differs from it by one base. The chain joins TRBV5-3 to TRBJ2-5, with D tentatively TRBD2 (5 bases). TRBV5-3 is treated as an ORF (open reading frame) with a function not yet certain. V shed 8 bases and J shed 7 bases, with 24 bases lying between them. The CDR3 contains 15 residues. The CDR3 protein is CASIENGVSSGTQYF. CDR3 sequence (DNA): TGTGCCAGCATCGAAAACGGGGTCTCGTCAGGGACCCAGTACTTC.

In this sample, this clonotype turned up a few times. The chain joins TRBV12-3 or TRBV12-4 to TRBJ2-2; 12 positions match TRBD2. J lost 7 bases, V lost 6 bases, and 6 bases had no gene match. The CDR3 is made up of 15 amino acids. The CDR3 bases are TGTGCCAGCAGCGCACAGGGACTAGCGGGCGGGGAGCTGTTTTTT. It translates to CASSAQGLAGGELFF.

On this clonotype itself: A much larger clone is a single base away; this may be a read error. The rearrangement links TRBV29-1 to TRBJ2-3; the match to TRBD1 covers 8 bases. CDR3 length equals 14 residues. CDR1 and CDR2 from the germline V gene are SQVTM and ANQGSEA. The CDR3 coding sequence is TGCGGCGTTGCGGCAGGGGGCTTGACAGATACGCAGTATTTT. It yields the protein CGVAAGGLTDTQYF.